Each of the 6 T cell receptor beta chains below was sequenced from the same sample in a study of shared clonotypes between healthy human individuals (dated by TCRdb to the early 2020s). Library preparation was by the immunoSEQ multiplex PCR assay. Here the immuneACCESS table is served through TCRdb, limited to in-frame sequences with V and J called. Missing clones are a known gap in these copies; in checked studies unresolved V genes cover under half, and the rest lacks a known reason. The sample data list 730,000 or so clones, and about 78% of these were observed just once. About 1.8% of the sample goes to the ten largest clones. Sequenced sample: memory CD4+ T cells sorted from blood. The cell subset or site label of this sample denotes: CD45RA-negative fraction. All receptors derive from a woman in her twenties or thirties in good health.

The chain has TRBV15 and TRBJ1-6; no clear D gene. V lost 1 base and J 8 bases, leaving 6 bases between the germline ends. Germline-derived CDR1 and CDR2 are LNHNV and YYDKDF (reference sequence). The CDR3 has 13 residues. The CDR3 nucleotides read TGTGCCACCAGCAGAGCAGCATATTCACCCCTCCACTTT. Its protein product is CATSRAAYSPLHF.

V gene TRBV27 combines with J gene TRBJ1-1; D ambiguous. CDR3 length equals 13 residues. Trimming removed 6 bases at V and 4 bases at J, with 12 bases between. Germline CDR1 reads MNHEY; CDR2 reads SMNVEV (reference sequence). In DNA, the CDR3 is TGTGCCAGCAGGGACTTCACGGGCACTGAAGCTTTCTTT. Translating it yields CASRDFTGTEAFF.

The CDR3 loop reads CASSSGAGADTEAFF. The DNA of the CDR3 is TGTGCCAGCTCATCTGGGGCAGGGGCCGACACTGAAGCTTTCTTT. The rearrangement joins TRBV18 to TRBJ1-1; D perhaps matches TRBD1 (6 bases). CDR1 and CDR2 from the germline V gene are KGHSH and LQKENI. Trimming shortened V by 5 bases and J by 3 bases, and 16 bases separated the two germline ends. The CDR3 has 15 amino acids.

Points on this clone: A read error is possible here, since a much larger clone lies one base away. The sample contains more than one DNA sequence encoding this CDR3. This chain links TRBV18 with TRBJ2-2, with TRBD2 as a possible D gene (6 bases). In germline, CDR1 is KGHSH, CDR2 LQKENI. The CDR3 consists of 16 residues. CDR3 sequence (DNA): TGTGCTAGCTCACACCGGGACTCGGCGAACACCGGGGAGCTGTTTTTT. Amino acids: CASSHRDSANTGELFF.

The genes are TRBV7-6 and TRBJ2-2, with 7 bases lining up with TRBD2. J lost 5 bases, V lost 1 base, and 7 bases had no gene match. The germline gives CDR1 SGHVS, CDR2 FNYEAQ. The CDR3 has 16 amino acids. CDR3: CASSLVLAVQTGELFF. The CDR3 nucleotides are TGTGCCAGCAGCTTAGTGCTAGCGGTTCAAACCGGGGAGCTGTTTTTT. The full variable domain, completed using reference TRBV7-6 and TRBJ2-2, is GAGVSQSPRYKVTKRGQDVALRCDPISGHVSLYWYRQALGQGPEFLTYFNYEAQQDKSGLPNDRFSAERPEGSISTLTIQRTEQRDSAMYRCASSLVLAVQTGELFFGEGSRLTVL.

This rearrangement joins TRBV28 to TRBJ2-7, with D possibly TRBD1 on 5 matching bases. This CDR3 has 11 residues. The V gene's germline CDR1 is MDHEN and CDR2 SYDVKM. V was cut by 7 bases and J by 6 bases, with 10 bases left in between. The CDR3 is CASKGLTEQYF. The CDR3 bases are TGTGCCAGCAAGGGGTTAACCGAGCAGTACTTC. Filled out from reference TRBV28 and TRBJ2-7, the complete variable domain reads DVKVTQSSRYLVKRTGEKVFLECVQDMDHENMFWYRQDPGLGLRLIYFSYDVKMKEKGDIPEGYSVSREKKERFSLILESASTNQTSMYLCASKGLTEQYFGPGTRLTVT.